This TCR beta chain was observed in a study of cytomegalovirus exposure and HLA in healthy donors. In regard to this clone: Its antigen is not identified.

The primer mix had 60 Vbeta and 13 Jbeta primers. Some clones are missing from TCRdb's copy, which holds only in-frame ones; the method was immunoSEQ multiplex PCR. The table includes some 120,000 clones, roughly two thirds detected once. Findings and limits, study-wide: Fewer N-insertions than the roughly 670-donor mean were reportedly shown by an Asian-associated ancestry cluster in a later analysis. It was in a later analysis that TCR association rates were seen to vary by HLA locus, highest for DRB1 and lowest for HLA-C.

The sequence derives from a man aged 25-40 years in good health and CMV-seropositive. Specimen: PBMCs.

For the CDR3, the DNA is TGCGCCAGCAGGTCGGGCGGGAGGACCAGCGAGCAGTTCTTC. It codes for CASRSGGRTSEQFF. The chain combines TRBV10-2 with TRBJ2-1; 8 nucleotides match TRBD2. The CDR3 runs 14 residues. Germline V gene data show CDR1 as WSHSY and CDR2 as SAAADI. J was trimmed by 10 bases and V by 6 bases; bases with no gene match: 11.